This T cell receptor (beta chain) is drawn from a study of long-term antiretroviral therapy in people with HIV. For the study at large: In the earliest collections, sampling predates the 2015 immediate-ART recommendation by about a decade.

In each sample, 1-10 million cryopreserved PBMC were present before DNA extraction. In the case of this clone: Its antigen is not known.

Germline V lookup: CDR1 SGHVT, CDR2 SQSDAQ. This CDR3 has 12 residues. V lost 2 bases and J 13 bases, leaving 11 bases between the germline ends. Assay version v3.0 of immunoSEQ was used, and it was run at survey level. The sequencing target was about 35,000-55,000 T-cell genomes per sample. Profiled with immunoSEQ multiplex PCR; TCRdb holds only in-frame clones, not every one. The sample consists of about 10,000 clones, 80% to 90% of them appearing once. General observations from the study: From the mid-2000s to the late 2010s, blood was obtained, possibly while participants received older ART regimens.

The source is a man aged 35 to 55 with HIV. The source was unsorted PBMCs, collected 0.7 years after starting antiretroviral therapy. The chain links TRBV7-4 to TRBJ2-2; a weak D match, TRBD2 (5 bases). The chain's CDR3 is CASSLIGAGLFF. The CDR3 nucleotides are TGTGCCAGCAGCTTAATAGGTGCGGGGCTGTTTTTT.